The 5 T cell receptor beta chains below come from one sample, sequenced in a study of blood T cell repertoires in COVID-19 (dated by TCRdb to between 2020 and 2021). The protocol used for the library was the immunoSEQ multiplex PCR assay. TCRdb re-hosts the immuneACCESS table, in-frame sequences only. Its copies lack some clones; in the studies checked, an unresolved V gene accounts for under half of them, and the cause for the rest is not known. The sample table lists under 250,000 clones, over 80% of them with a count of one. The ten most abundant clones make up under 3% of the sample. The sequencing input was peripheral blood. All receptors derive from an older woman with active or convalescent COVID-19.

This sequence joins TRBV7-8 and TRBJ2-7; D is unresolved. This CDR3 contains 16 residues. Germline CDR1 and CDR2: SGHVS and FQNEAQ. Trimming pared 4 bases from V and 6 bases from J, leaving 22 bases between. CDR3 sequence: CASSSFRFVVAGEQYF. CDR3 DNA sequence: TGTGCCAGCAGCTCCTTCAGGTTTGTAGTTGCCGGCGAGCAGTACTTC.

J is TRBJ2-5 and V is TRBV5-1; D is possibly TRBD1 (6 bases). The CDR3 loop spans 16 amino acids. The V and J ends lost 3 bases and 2 bases respectively, with 17 bases between them. Germline V gene data show CDR1 as SGHRS and CDR2 as YFSETQ. The CDR3 nucleotides read TGCGCCAGCAGCTCAGGACAGACGGGCGGGCAAGAGACCCAGTACTTC. Encoded protein: CASSSGQTGGQETQYF.

The chain links TRBV7-9 to TRBJ1-6; 7 positions match TRBD1. The J segment lost 0 bases and the V segment lost 5 bases, leaving 7 bases of the junction unmatched. The CDR3 extends over 17 amino acids. Germline CDR1 SEHNR, CDR2 FQNEAQ (reference sequence). The CDR3 DNA follows: TGTGCCAGCAGCCAACGGACAGGAGGCTCCTATAATTCACCCCTCCACTTT. Amino acids: CASSQRTGGSYNSPLHF.

Details on this clone: Its ends do not fully match the called genes, so a read error is possible. Other DNA sequences of this sample code for an identical CDR3. The J gene is TRBJ1-2, the V gene TRBV29-1; D may be TRBD1 (6 bases). The CDR3 consists of 12 residues. In germline, CDR1 is SQVTM, CDR2 ANQGSEA. This CDR3 reads CSVEGGGGGYTF. CDR3 bases: TGCAGCGTCGAAGGGGGGGGAGGTGGCTACACCTTC.

This clone was counted between two and nine times. The V and J genes are TRBV6-6 and TRBJ1-2, with TRBD1 as a possible D gene (6 bases). CDR1 is MNHNY, CDR2 SVGAGI, per germline (reference sequence). This CDR3 comprises 14 residues. V was pared by 6 bases and J by 0 bases, with 11 bases between. Here the CDR3 reads CASSLRQANYGYTF. CDR3 bases: TGTGCCAGCAGCCTTCGACAGGCTAACTATGGCTACACCTTC.